Listed below are T cell receptor beta chains from one sample, sequenced in a study of T-cell memory formation after mild COVID-19. TCRdb redid the calling of the 5' RACE reads with MiXCR, one entry per CDR3 protein. The sample holds fewer than 650,000 distinct CDR3 sequences, about a fifth seen once. The material sequenced was PBMCs or a T cell subset sorted from them (not recorded which). These receptors were obtained from an adult woman who had mild COVID-19 (a few samples of this study predate the infection). Cell type and time point are not known. CDR3s include the opening cysteine and the closing phenylalanine or tryptophan. D genes are given only for firm matches. Some rows have no size entry. The others give once, few or many, or a class for an expanded clone.

d_gene: .
abundance: .
j_gene: TRBJ2-5
v_gene: TRBV5-1
CDR3aa: CASSFGAGMTETQYF
CDR3nt: TGCGCCAGCAGCTTTGGCGCCGGGATGACGGAGACCCAGTACTTC

d_gene: .
abundance: .
j_gene: TRBJ1-1
v_gene: TRBV5-6
CDR3aa: CASSLPGANTEAFF
CDR3nt: TGTGCCAGCAGCCTGCCGGGGGCGAACACTGAAGCTTTCTTT

d_gene: TRBD1
abundance: .
j_gene: TRBJ1-5
v_gene: TRBV12-3/TRBV12-4
CDR3aa: CASRKGQGEDQPQHF
CDR3nt: TGTGCCAGCAGGAAGGGACAGGGGGAGGATCAGCCCCAGCATTTT

d_gene: .
abundance: .
j_gene: TRBJ2-3
v_gene: TRBV27
CDR3aa: CASKPVLADTQYF
CDR3nt: TGTGCCAGCAAACCAGTCTTGGCAGATACGCAGTATTTT

d_gene: .
abundance: .
j_gene: TRBJ1-2
v_gene: TRBV10-3
CDR3aa: CAISTGGSSYGYTF
CDR3nt: TGTGCCATCAGTACCGGGGGCAGTTCTTATGGCTACACCTTC

d_gene: .
abundance: few
j_gene: TRBJ2-7
v_gene: TRBV4-1
CDR3aa: CASSQVAGPSYEQYF
CDR3nt: TGCGCCAGCAGCCAAGTGGCAGGCCCCTCCTACGAGCAGTACTTC

d_gene: .
abundance: few
j_gene: TRBJ2-1
v_gene: TRBV20-1
CDR3aa: CSGKGGYDNEQFF
CDR3nt: TGCAGCGGGAAGGGGGGTTACGACAATGAGCAGTTCTTC

d_gene: TRBD1
abundance: .
j_gene: TRBJ2-5
v_gene: TRBV5-5
CDR3aa: CASEQGPPAQYF
CDR3nt: TGTGCCAGTGAACAGGGGCCCCCCGCCCAGTACTTC

d_gene: TRBD2
abundance: .
j_gene: TRBJ2-3
v_gene: TRBV6-5
CDR3aa: CASSYSASGGASTDTQYF
CDR3nt: TGTGCCAGCAGTTACTCGGCTAGCGGGGGGGCTTCCACAGATACGCAGTATTTT

d_gene: TRBD1
abundance: few
j_gene: TRBJ1-6
v_gene: TRBV10-3
CDR3aa: CATDRATYNSPLHF
CDR3nt: TGTGCCACGGACAGGGCCACCTATAATTCACCCCTCCACTTT

d_gene: .
abundance: few
j_gene: TRBJ1-6
v_gene: TRBV5-1
CDR3aa: CASSADDYSPLHF
CDR3nt: TGCGCCAGCAGCGCGGACGATTATTCACCCCTCCACTTT

d_gene: TRBD2
abundance: .
j_gene: TRBJ2-2
v_gene: TRBV5-1
CDR3aa: CASQTGLAGNTGELFF
CDR3nt: TGCGCCAGCCAGACGGGACTAGCGGGGAACACCGGGGAGCTGTTTTTT

d_gene: .
abundance: few
j_gene: TRBJ2-5
v_gene: TRBV25-1
CDR3aa: CASSEFGVETQYF
CDR3nt: TGTGCCAGCAGTGAATTTGGGGTGGAGACCCAGTACTTC

d_gene: .
abundance: .
j_gene: TRBJ2-1
v_gene: TRBV12-3/TRBV12-4
CDR3aa: CASSFVAPRISSYNEQFF
CDR3nt: TGTGCCAGCAGTTTCGTAGCCCCCAGGATTAGCTCCTACAATGAGCAGTTCTTC

d_gene: .
abundance: few
j_gene: TRBJ1-3
v_gene: TRBV27
CDR3aa: CASSPGYSGNTIYF
CDR3nt: TGTGCCAGCAGTCCCGGGTACTCTGGAAACACCATATATTTT

d_gene: .
abundance: .
j_gene: TRBJ2-5
v_gene: TRBV15
CDR3aa: CATSRVGVQETQYF
CDR3nt: TGTGCCACCAGCAGAGTTGGTGTCCAAGAGACCCAGTACTTC

d_gene: TRBD2
abundance: .
j_gene: TRBJ2-5
v_gene: TRBV29-1
CDR3aa: CSVALGASGKETQYF
CDR3nt: TGCAGCGTGGCACTAGGGGCTAGCGGAAAAGAGACCCAGTACTTC

d_gene: TRBD1
abundance: .
j_gene: TRBJ2-7
v_gene: TRBV7-2
CDR3aa: CASSPRGARGSYEQYF
CDR3nt: TGTGCCAGCAGCCCGAGAGGGGCCAGGGGGTCCTACGAGCAGTACTTC

d_gene: TRBD1
abundance: .
j_gene: TRBJ2-7
v_gene: TRBV6-1
CDR3aa: CASSFRSGTVYEQYF
CDR3nt: TGTGCCAGCAGTTTTCGGTCCGGGACAGTCTACGAGCAGTACTTC

d_gene: .
abundance: few
j_gene: TRBJ2-3
v_gene: TRBV7-9
CDR3aa: CASSFYAGTDTQYF
CDR3nt: TGTGCCAGCAGCTTTTATGCGGGCACAGATACGCAGTATTTT

d_gene: .
abundance: .
j_gene: TRBJ2-5
v_gene: TRBV24-1
CDR3aa: CATSLGGETQYF
CDR3nt: TGTGCCACCAGTTTGGGAGGAGAGACCCAGTACTTC

d_gene: TRBD2
abundance: .
j_gene: TRBJ2-1
v_gene: TRBV3-1
CDR3aa: CASRRESIGDEQFF
CDR3nt: TGTGCCAGCAGGCGGGAGAGCATAGGGGATGAGCAGTTCTTC

d_gene: TRBD1
abundance: .
j_gene: TRBJ2-5
v_gene: TRBV5-1
CDR3aa: CASSLVGTGEETQYF
CDR3nt: TGCGCCAGCAGCTTGGTGGGGACAGGGGAAGAGACCCAGTACTTC

d_gene: TRBD1
abundance: few
j_gene: TRBJ1-2
v_gene: TRBV5-4
CDR3aa: CASSLEIQGASGYTF
CDR3nt: TGTGCCAGCAGCCTAGAAATACAGGGGGCATCAGGCTACACCTTC

d_gene: TRBD1
abundance: .
j_gene: TRBJ1-2
v_gene: TRBV6-6
CDR3aa: CASTPTRTGDGYTF
CDR3nt: TGTGCCAGCACTCCTACCCGGACAGGGGATGGCTACACCTTC

d_gene: .
abundance: few
j_gene: TRBJ2-5
v_gene: TRBV5-1
CDR3aa: CASSLTVNNQETQYF
CDR3nt: TGCGCCAGCAGCCTGACAGTTAACAATCAAGAGACCCAGTACTTC

d_gene: .
abundance: few
j_gene: TRBJ1-4
v_gene: TRBV4-1
CDR3aa: CASSQDRVARGTNEKLFF
CDR3nt: TGCGCCAGCAGCCAAGATCGCGTGGCCCGGGGTACTAATGAAAAACTGTTTTTT

d_gene: .
abundance: few
j_gene: TRBJ2-5
v_gene: TRBV20-1
CDR3aa: CSARDPTLGETQYF
CDR3nt: TGCAGTGCTAGAGATCCGACGTTGGGTGAGACCCAGTACTTC

d_gene: .
abundance: few
j_gene: TRBJ2-7
v_gene: TRBV27
CDR3aa: CASSSHRAYEQYF
CDR3nt: TGTGCCAGCAGCTCCCACAGGGCTTACGAGCAGTACTTC

d_gene: .
abundance: .
j_gene: TRBJ2-3
v_gene: TRBV15
CDR3aa: CATEGGTDTQYF
CDR3nt: TGTGCCACGGAGGGGGGCACAGATACGCAGTATTTT

d_gene: TRBD2
abundance: .
j_gene: TRBJ2-5
v_gene: TRBV20-1
CDR3aa: CSAPGLAEETQYF
CDR3nt: TGCAGTGCCCCGGGACTAGCGGAAGAGACCCAGTACTTC

d_gene: .
abundance: .
j_gene: TRBJ1-1
v_gene: TRBV7-9
CDR3aa: CASRLSHRQPEAFF
CDR3nt: TGTGCCAGCAGACTTTCCCACAGGCAGCCTGAAGCTTTCTTT

d_gene: .
abundance: .
j_gene: TRBJ1-1
v_gene: TRBV10-3
CDR3aa: CAIRGQGAMNTEAFF
CDR3nt: TGTGCCATCCGGGGGCAGGGAGCAATGAACACTGAAGCTTTCTTT

d_gene: .
abundance: .
j_gene: TRBJ1-4
v_gene: TRBV12-3/TRBV12-4
CDR3aa: CASSLGQRGEKLFF
CDR3nt: TGTGCCAGCAGTTTGGGTCAGCGAGGGGAAAAACTGTTTTTT

d_gene: TRBD1
abundance: .
j_gene: TRBJ2-7
v_gene: TRBV20-1
CDR3aa: CSARDRQGSYEQYF
CDR3nt: TGCAGTGCTAGAGATCGACAGGGGTCCTACGAGCAGTACTTC

d_gene: .
abundance: .
j_gene: TRBJ2-1
v_gene: TRBV3-1
CDR3aa: CASSPRVRGQPFF
CDR3nt: TGTGCCAGCAGCCCGAGGGTACGGGGGCAACCGTTCTTC

d_gene: TRBD1
abundance: few
j_gene: TRBJ2-3
v_gene: TRBV5-1
CDR3aa: CASSLETGVGSTQYF
CDR3nt: TGCGCCAGCAGCTTGGAGACAGGGGTTGGGAGCACGCAGTATTTT

d_gene: .
abundance: .
j_gene: TRBJ2-3
v_gene: TRBV15
CDR3aa: CATSRDRANGGTQYF
CDR3nt: TGTGCCACCAGCAGAGATCGGGCCAATGGAGGTACGCAGTATTTT

d_gene: TRBD1
abundance: .
j_gene: TRBJ2-7
v_gene: TRBV6-5
CDR3aa: CASSIDRGDEQYF
CDR3nt: TGTGCCAGCAGTATAGACAGGGGGGACGAGCAGTACTTC

d_gene: TRBD2
abundance: .
j_gene: TRBJ2-1
v_gene: TRBV12-3/TRBV12-4
CDR3aa: CASSQPTSGSYNEQFF
CDR3nt: TGTGCCAGCAGTCAGCCGACTAGCGGGAGCTACAATGAGCAGTTCTTC

d_gene: .
abundance: .
j_gene: TRBJ2-4
v_gene: TRBV23-1
CDR3aa: CASRKDRFWNIQYF
CDR3nt: TGCGCCAGCAGGAAAGACAGGTTTTGGAACATTCAGTACTTC